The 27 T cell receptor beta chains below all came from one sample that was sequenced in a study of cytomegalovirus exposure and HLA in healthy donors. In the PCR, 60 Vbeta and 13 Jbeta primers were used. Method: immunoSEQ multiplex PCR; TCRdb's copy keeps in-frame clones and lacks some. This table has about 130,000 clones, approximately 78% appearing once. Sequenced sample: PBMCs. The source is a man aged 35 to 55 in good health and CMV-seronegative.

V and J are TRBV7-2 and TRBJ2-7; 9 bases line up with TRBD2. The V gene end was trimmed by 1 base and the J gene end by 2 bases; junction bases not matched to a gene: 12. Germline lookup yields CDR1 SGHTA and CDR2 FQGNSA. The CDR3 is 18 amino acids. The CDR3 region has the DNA TGTGCCAGCAGCTTAGATCGGTTTAGCGGGGGAAACCCCTACGAGCAGTACTTC. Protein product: CASSLDRFSGGNPYEQYF.

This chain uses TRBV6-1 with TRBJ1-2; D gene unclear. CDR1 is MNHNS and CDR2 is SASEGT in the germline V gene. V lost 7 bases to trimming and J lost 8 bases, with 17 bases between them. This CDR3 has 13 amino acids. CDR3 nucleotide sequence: TGTGCCAGCAAAGGATGGGCAGCAGAAGGCTACACCTTC. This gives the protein CASKGWAAEGYTF.

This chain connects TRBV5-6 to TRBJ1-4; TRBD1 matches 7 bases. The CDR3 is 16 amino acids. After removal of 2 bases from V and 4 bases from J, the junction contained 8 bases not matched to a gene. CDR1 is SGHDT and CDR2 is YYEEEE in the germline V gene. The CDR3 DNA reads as TGTGCCAGCAGCTTCGGACCCGGGACAGTTAATGAAAAACTGTTTTTT. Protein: CASSFGPGTVNEKLFF.

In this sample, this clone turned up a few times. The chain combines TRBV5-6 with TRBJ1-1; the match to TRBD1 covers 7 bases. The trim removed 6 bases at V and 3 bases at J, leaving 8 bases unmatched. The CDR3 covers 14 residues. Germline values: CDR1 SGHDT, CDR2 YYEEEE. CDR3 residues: CASNTGTVDTEAFF. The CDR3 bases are TGTGCCAGCAATACCGGGACAGTGGACACTGAAGCTTTCTTT.

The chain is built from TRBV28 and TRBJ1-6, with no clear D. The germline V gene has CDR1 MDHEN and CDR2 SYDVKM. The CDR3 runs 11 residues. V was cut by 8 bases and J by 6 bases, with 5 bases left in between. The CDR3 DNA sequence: TGTGCCAGCGGAGGTAATTCACCCCTCCACTTT. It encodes CASGGNSPLHF.

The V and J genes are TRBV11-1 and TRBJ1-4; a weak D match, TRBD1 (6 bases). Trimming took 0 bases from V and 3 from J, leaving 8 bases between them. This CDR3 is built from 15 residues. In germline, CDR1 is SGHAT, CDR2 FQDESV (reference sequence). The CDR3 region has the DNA TGTGCCAGCAGCTTAGCGAGGACAGCTAATGAAAAACTGTTTTTT. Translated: CASSLARTANEKLFF.

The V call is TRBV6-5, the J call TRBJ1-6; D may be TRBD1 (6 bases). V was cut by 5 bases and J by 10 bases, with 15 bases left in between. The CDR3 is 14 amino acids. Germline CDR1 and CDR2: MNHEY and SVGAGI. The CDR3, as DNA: TGTGCCAGCAGTCCCGTGGGGGGGACATCACCCCTCCACTTT. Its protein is CASSPVGGTSPLHF.

The CDR3 bases are TGTGCCACCCTCGGGAGGGGAGAGACCCAGTACTTC. Amino acid sequence: CATLGRGETQYF. The genes are TRBV19 and TRBJ2-5; 8 bases agree with TRBD2. CDR1 LNHDA and CDR2 SQIVND come from the germline V gene (reference sequence). V was pared by 10 bases and J by 4 bases, with 5 bases of the junction left unmatched. The CDR3 has 12 amino acids.

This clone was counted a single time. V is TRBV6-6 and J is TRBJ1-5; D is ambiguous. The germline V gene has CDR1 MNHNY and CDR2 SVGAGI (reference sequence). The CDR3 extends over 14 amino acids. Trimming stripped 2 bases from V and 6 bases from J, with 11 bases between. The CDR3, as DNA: TGTGCCAGCAGTTACGGTGGAGTAAGTCAGCCCCAGCATTTT. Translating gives CASSYGGVSQPQHF.

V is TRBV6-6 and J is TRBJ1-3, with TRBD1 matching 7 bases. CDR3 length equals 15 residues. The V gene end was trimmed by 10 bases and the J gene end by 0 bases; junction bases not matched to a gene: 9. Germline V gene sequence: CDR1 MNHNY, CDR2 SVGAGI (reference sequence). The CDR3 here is CATPRGPSSGNTIYF. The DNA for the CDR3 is TGTGCCACCCCAAGGGGGCCAAGCTCTGGAAACACCATATATTTT.

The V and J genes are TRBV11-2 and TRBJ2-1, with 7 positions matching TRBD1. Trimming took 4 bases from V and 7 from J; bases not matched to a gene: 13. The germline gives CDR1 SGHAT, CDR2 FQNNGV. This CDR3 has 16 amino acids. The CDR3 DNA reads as TGTGCCAGCAGCTCGCTCCGGGACAGAAAGATGAATGAGCAGTTCTTC. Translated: CASSSLRDRKMNEQFF.

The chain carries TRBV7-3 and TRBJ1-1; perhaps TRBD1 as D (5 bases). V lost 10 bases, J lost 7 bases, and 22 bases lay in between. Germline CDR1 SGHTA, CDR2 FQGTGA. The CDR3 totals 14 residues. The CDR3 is CATRKGRGHSEAFF. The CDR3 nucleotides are TGTGCCACCCGAAAGGGGAGGGGTCATAGTGAAGCTTTCTTT.

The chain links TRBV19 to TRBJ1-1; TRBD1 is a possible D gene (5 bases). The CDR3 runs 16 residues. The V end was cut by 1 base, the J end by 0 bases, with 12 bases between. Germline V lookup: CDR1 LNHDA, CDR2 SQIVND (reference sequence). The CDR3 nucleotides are TGTGCCAGTAGTATAGGGGAGGGGTTTGTGAACACTGAAGCTTTCTTT. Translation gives CASSIGEGFVNTEAFF.

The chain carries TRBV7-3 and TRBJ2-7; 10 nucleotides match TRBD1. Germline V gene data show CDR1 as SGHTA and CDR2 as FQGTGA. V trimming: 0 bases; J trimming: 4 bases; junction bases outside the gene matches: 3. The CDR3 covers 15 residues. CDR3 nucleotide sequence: TGTGCCAGCAGCTTAACGGGACAGGGGATATACGAGCAGTACTTC. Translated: CASSLTGQGIYEQYF. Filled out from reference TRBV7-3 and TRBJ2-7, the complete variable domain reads GAGVSQTPSNKVTEKGKYVELRCDPISGHTALYWYRQSLGQGPEFLIYFQGTGAADDSGLPNDRFFAVRPEGSVSTLKIQRTERGDSAVYLCASSLTGQGIYEQYFGPGTRLTVT.

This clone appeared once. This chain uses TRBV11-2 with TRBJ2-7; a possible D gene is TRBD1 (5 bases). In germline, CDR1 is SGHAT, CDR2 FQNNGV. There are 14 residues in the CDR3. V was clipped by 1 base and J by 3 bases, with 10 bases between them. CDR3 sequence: CASSLVQGLYEQYF. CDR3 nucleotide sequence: TGTGCCAGCAGCTTAGTTCAGGGCCTCTACGAGCAGTACTTC.

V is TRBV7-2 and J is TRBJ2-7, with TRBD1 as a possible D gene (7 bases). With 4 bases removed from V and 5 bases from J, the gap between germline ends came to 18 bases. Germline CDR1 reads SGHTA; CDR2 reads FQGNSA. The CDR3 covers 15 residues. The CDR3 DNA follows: TGTGCCAGCAGCTGGACAGGCAGTTGGGAGGACGAGCAGTACTTC. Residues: CASSWTGSWEDEQYF. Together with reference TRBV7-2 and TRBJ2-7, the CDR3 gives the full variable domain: GAGVSQSPSNKVTEKGKDVELRCDPISGHTALYWYRQSLGQGLEFLIYFQGNSAPDKSGLPSDRFSAERTGGSVSTLTIQRTQQEDSAVYLCASSWTGSWEDEQYFGPGTRLTVT.

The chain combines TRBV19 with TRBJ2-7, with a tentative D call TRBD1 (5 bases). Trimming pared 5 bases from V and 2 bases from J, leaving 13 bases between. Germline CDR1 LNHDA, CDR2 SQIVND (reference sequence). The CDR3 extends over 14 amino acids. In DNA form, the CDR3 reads TGTGCCAGTAGTCCCGCCGTGGGGCCCTACGAGCAGTACTTC. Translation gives CASSPAVGPYEQYF. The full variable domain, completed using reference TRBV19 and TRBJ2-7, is DGGITQSPKYLFRKEGQNVTLSCEQNLNHDAMYWYRQDPGQGLRLIYYSQIVNDFQKGDIAEGYSVSREKKESFPLTVTSAQKNPTAFYLCASSPAVGPYEQYFGPGTRLTVT.

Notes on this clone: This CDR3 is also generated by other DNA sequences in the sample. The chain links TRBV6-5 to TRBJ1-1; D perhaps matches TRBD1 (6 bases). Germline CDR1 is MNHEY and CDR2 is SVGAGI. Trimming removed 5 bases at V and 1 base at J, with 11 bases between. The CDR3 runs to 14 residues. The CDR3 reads CASSRDRKNTEAFF. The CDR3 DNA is TGTGCCAGCAGTCGAGACAGGAAGAACACTGAAGCTTTCTTT.

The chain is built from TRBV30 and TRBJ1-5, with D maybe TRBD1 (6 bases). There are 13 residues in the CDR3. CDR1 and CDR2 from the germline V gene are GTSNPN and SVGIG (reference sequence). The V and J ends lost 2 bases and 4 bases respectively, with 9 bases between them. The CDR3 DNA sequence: TGTGCCTGGAGTCCAGACAGGAATCAGCCCCAGCATTTT. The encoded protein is CAWSPDRNQPQHF.

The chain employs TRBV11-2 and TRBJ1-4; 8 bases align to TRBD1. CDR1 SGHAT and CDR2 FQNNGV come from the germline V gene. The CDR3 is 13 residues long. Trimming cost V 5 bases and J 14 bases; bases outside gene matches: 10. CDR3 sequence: CASSPTGVVDLFF. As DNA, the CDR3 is TGTGCCAGCAGCCCGACAGGGGTGGTAGATCTGTTTTTT.

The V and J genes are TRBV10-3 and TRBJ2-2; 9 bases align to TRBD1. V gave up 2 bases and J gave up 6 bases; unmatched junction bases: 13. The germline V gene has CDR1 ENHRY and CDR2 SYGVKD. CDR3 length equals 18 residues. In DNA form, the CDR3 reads TGTGCCATCAGTGAGACTGGACAGGGGCCTTCCGGAGCCGGGGAGCTGTTTTTT. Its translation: CAISETGQGPSGAGELFF.

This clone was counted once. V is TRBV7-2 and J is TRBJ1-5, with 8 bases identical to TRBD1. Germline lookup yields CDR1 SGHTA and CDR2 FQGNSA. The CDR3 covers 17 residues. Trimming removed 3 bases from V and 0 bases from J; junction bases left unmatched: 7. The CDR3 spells CASSFGQGRYSNQPQHF. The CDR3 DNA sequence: TGTGCCAGCAGCTTCGGACAGGGAAGATATAGCAATCAGCCCCAGCATTTT.

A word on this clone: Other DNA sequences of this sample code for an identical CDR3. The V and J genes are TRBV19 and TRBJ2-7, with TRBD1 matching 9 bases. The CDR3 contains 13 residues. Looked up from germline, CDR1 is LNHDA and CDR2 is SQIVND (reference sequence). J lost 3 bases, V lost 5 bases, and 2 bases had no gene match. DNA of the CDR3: TGTGCCAGTAGTGCGGGACAGGGCTACGAGCAGTACTTC. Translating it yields CASSAGQGYEQYF.

The CDR3: CASSPWTDSSTDTQYF. The DNA for the CDR3 is TGTGCCAGCAGTCCCTGGACAGACTCTAGCACAGATACGCAGTATTTT. The chain combines TRBV28 with TRBJ2-3, with D perhaps matching TRBD1 (6 bases). V lost 5 bases and J 0 bases, leaving 15 bases between the germline ends. This CDR3 region has 16 residues. Germline V gene sequence: CDR1 MDHEN, CDR2 SYDVKM.

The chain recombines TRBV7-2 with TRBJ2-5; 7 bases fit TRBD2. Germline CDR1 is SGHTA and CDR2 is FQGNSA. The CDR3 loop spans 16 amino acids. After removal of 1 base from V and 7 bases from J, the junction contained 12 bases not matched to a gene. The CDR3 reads CASSLDVGRGGGTQYF. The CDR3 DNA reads TGTGCCAGCAGCTTAGATGTGGGACGGGGCGGGGGGACCCAGTACTTC.

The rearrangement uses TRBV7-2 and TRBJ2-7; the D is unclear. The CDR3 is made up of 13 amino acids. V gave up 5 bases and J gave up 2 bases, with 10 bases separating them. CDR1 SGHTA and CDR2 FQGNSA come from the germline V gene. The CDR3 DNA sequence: TGTGCCAGCAGCACGCAGATCACCTACGAGCAGTACTTC. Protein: CASSTQITYEQYF.

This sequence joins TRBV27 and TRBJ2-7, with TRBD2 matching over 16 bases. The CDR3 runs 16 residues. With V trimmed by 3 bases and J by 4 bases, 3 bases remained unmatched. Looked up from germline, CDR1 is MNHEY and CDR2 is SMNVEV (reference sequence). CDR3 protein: CASSFGTSGGVYEQYF. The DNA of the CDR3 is TGTGCCAGCAGTTTCGGGACTAGCGGGGGGGTGTACGAGCAGTACTTC.